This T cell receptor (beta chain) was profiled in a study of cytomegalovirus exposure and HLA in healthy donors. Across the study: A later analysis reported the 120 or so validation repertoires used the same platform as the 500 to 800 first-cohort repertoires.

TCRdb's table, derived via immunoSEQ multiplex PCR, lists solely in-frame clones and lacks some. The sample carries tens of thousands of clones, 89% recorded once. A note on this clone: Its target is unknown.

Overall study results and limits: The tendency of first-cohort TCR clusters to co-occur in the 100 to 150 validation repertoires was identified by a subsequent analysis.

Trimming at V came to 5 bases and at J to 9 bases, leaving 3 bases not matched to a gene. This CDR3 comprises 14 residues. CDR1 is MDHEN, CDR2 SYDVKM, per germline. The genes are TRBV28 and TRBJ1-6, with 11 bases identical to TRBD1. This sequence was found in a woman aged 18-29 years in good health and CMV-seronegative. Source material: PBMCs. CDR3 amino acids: CASSPGQGASPLHF. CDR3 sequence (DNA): TGTGCCAGCAGTCCCGGACAGGGGGCTTCACCCCTCCACTTT.